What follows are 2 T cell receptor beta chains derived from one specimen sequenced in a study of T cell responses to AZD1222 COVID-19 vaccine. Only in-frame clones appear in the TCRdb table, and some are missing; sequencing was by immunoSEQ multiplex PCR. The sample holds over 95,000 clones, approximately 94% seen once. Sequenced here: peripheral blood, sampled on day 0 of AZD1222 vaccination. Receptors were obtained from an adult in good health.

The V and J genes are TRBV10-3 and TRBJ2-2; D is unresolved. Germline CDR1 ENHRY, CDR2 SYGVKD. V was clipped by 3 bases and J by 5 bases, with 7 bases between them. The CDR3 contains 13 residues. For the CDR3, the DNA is TGTGCCATCAGTGAAGGGCGGACCGGGGAGCTGTTTTTT. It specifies CAISEGRTGELFF.

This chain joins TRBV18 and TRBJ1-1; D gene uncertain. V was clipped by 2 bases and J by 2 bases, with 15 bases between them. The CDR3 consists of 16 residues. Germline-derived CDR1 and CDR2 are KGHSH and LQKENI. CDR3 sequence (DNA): TGTGCCAGCTCACCAGTAACTGAAGGGAAAAACACTGAAGCTTTCTTT. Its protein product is CASSPVTEGKNTEAFF.